Below are 29 T cell receptor beta chains sequenced from a single sample in a study of identical twins (dated by TCRdb to 2015 to 2016). Library construction relied on 5' RACE. Sequencing was performed on an Illumina HiSeq 2000. TCRdb reran the public reads through fastp at Q25 and MiXCR, keeping productive beta chains. Every CDR3 protein is listed once, alongside the most common genes and DNA of its rows. In all, the sample holds more than 600,000 distinct CDR3 sequences, and 15% to 20% of those were seen once. Around 13% of the sample is held by the ten biggest clonotypes. The same sample was also studied in work on T cells expressing NK-cell markers.

The sample was PBMCs. These receptors originate from a woman younger than 35 in good health.

There are a few counts of this clonotype. This sequence joins TRBV2 and TRBJ2-7, with 7 bases identical to TRBD1. The CDR3 loop spans 15 amino acids. Germline CDR1 SNHLY, CDR2 FYNNEI. V lost 7 bases to trimming and J lost 3 bases; unmatched junction nucleotides: 12. CDR3 nucleotides: TGTGCCAGCACCCAAGAGGGGGCTCTTATCTACGAGCAGTACTTC. Translating gives CASTQEGALIYEQYF.

In its sample, this clonotype was seen a few times. The V and J genes are TRBV12-3 or TRBV12-4 and TRBJ2-7; either TRBD1 or TRBD2 may fit D (5 bases each). V lost 4 bases to trimming and J lost 7 bases, with 23 bases between them. The CDR3 has 16 amino acids. The CDR3, as DNA: TGTGCCAGCAGTTCAATACGGGCAGGGAGAGAAGGGGAGCAGTACTTC. Residues: CASSSIRAGREGEQYF.

The chain is built from TRBV7-2 and TRBJ2-3, with D unresolved. Germline V CDR1 and CDR2: SGHTA, FQGNSA. Deletions cut 3 bases from V and 6 bases from J, with 10 bases between. The CDR3 sequence is 13 residues long. The CDR3 DNA sequence: TGTGCCAGCAGCTTGTCGTCCGGCGATACGCAGTATTTT. This sequence encodes CASSLSSGDTQYF.

In this sample, this clonotype turned up a few times. Written as DNA, the CDR3 is TGCGCCAGCGGAACAGGGACCATCTCTGGAAACACCATATATTTT. This gives the protein CASGTGTISGNTIYF. The chain links TRBV5-1 to TRBJ1-3; tentatively, D is TRBD1 (6 bases). Germline values: CDR1 SGHRS, CDR2 YFSETQ. Trimming removed 7 bases at V and 0 bases at J, with 14 bases between. This CDR3 has 15 amino acids. Combining the CDR3 with reference TRBV5-1 and TRBJ1-3 gives the whole variable domain KAGVTQTPRYLIKTRGQQVTLSCSPISGHRSVSWYQQTPGQGLQFLFEYFSETQRNKGNFPGRFSGRQFSNSRSEMNVSTLELGDSALYLCASGTGTISGNTIYFGEGSWLTVV.

The rearrangement uses TRBV7-2 and TRBJ2-1, with D possibly matching TRBD2 (7 bases). Germline V gives CDR1 SGHTA, CDR2 FQGNSA. V lost 5 bases and J 6 bases, leaving 17 bases between the germline ends. The CDR3 is made up of 15 amino acids. The CDR3 DNA is TGTGCCAGCAGCATTAGGGTGAGGGGGGGCAATGAGCAGTTCTTC. Encoded protein: CASSIRVRGGNEQFF.

This clonotype was observed a handful of times. The rearrangement links TRBV11-2 to TRBJ2-7, with no clear D. Looked up from germline, CDR1 is SGHAT and CDR2 is FQNNGV. V was cut by 5 bases and J by 7 bases, with 9 bases left in between. This CDR3 spans 11 amino acids. The CDR3 DNA reads TGTGCCAGCAGCACGGCGGTGGAGCAGTACTTC. Residues: CASSTAVEQYF.

The J gene is TRBJ2-7, the V gene TRBV29-1, with TRBD1 matching 8 bases. The CDR3 contains 15 residues. The germline gives CDR1 SQVTM, CDR2 ANQGSEA. V shed 6 bases and J 3 bases; nucleotides not matched to a gene: 13. This chain's CDR3 is CSVAGTGPPFYEQYF. The CDR3 region has the DNA TGCAGCGTGGCCGGGACAGGCCCTCCCTTCTACGAGCAGTACTTC.

The chain combines TRBV9 with TRBJ1-2; D gene ambiguous. This CDR3 has 10 residues. Germline CDR1 and CDR2: SGDLS and YYNGEE. The V end lost 8 bases, the J end lost 6 bases, and 8 bases lay between the germline ends. CDR3: CASTGNGYTF. The CDR3 region has the DNA TGTGCCAGTACGGGAAATGGCTACACCTTC.

This clonotype showed up just a few times. The genes are TRBV12-3 or TRBV12-4 and TRBJ2-3; D could derive from TRBD1 or TRBD2 (5 bases each). This CDR3 is 15 amino acids long. Trimming left V 6 bases short and J 3 bases short, with 16 bases between. For the CDR3, the DNA is TGTGCCAGCAGGAGGGAAGGGGCAGGGACAGATACGCAGTATTTT. It codes for CASRREGAGTDTQYF.

V is TRBV9 and J is TRBJ2-2, with TRBD2 matching 9 bases. Trimming took 4 bases from V and 8 from J; bases not matched to a gene: 9. CDR1 and CDR2 from the germline V gene are SGDLS and YYNGEE. The CDR3 runs 15 residues. The CDR3 sequence is CASSPGGLATGELFF. CDR3 coding DNA: TGTGCCAGCAGCCCAGGGGGACTAGCAACTGGGGAGCTGTTTTTT. Combining the CDR3 with reference TRBV9 and TRBJ2-2 gives the whole variable domain DSGVTQTPKHLITATGQRVTLRCSPRSGDLSVYWYQQSLDQGLQFLIQYYNGEERAKGNILERFSAQQFPDLHSELNLSSLELGDSALYFCASSPGGLATGELFFGEGSRLTVL.

In this sample, this clonotype turned up a few times. The chain carries TRBV19 and TRBJ2-1; 8 bases fit TRBD1. Unmatched junction bases numbered 2, after V lost 5 bases and J lost 2 bases. The germline CDR1 and CDR2 sequences are LNHDA and SQIVND (reference sequence). The CDR3 loop spans 14 amino acids. DNA for the CDR3: TGTGCCAGTAGTCCAGGGGGCGCCTACAATGAGCAGTTCTTC. This translates into CASSPGGAYNEQFF. The full variable domain, in which reference TRBV19 and TRBJ2-1 provide the parts outside the CDR3, is DGGITQSPKYLFRKEGQNVTLSCEQNLNHDAMYWYRQDPGQGLRLIYYSQIVNDFQKGDIAEGYSVSREKKESFPLTVTSAQKNPTAFYLCASSPGGAYNEQFFGPGTRLTVL.

The V and J genes are TRBV6-2 or TRBV6-3 and TRBJ1-5, with 9 bases lining up with TRBD1. The CDR3 length is 15 residues. Losses at the gene ends were 2 bases for V and 4 bases for J; bases not matched to a gene: 3. Germline lookup yields CDR1 MNHEY and CDR2 SVGEGT. DNA for the CDR3: TGTGCCAGCAGTTACCGGGGACAGGGAAATCAGCCCCAGCATTTT. It specifies CASSYRGQGNQPQHF.

This clonotype was counted a few times. The chain joins TRBV7-8 to TRBJ1-5; 7 bases are a match to TRBD1. The CDR3 has 18 residues. The germline V gene encodes CDR1 SGHVS and CDR2 FQNEAQ. V was clipped by 1 base and J by 7 bases; unmatched bases: 16. This CDR3 is CASSLGATGSRRGQPQHF. CDR3 nucleotide sequence: TGTGCCAGCAGCTTAGGGGCCACGGGATCCCGCAGGGGGCAGCCCCAGCATTTT.

In its sample, this clonotype was seen a few times. The J gene is TRBJ2-5, the V gene TRBV3-1; maybe TRBD2 (6 bases). CDR3 length equals 14 residues. The V end lost 2 bases, the J end lost 2 bases, and 9 bases lay between the germline ends. Per germline, CDR1 LGHDT and CDR2 YNNKEL (reference sequence). In DNA, the CDR3 is TGTGCCAGCAGCCAACCGGGACTTCAAGAGACCCAGTACTTC. Amino acids: CASSQPGLQETQYF.

A few counts support this clonotype. V gene TRBV7-9 combines with J gene TRBJ2-5; D unresolved. CDR3 length equals 15 residues. The V gene lost 0 bases and the J gene lost 2 bases, with 10 bases spanning the gap. The germline V gene encodes CDR1 SEHNR and CDR2 FQNEAQ (reference sequence). This CDR3 is CASSLAGSLQETQYF. The CDR3 DNA reads as TGTGCCAGCAGCTTAGCGGGCAGCCTGCAAGAGACCCAGTACTTC.

The chain combines TRBV20-1 with TRBJ2-1, with TRBD2 as a possible D gene (5 bases). CDR3 size: 14 residues. Per germline, CDR1 DFQATT and CDR2 SNEGSKA (reference sequence). Trimming removed 6 bases at V and 7 bases at J, with 19 bases between. CDR3 amino acids: CSASGLARENEQFF. The CDR3 coding sequence is TGCAGTGCCAGTGGGCTAGCTAGGGAGAATGAGCAGTTCTTC.

This clonotype was counted only a few times. J is TRBJ2-7 and V is TRBV4-1, with 8 positions matching TRBD1. J lost 7 bases, V lost 3 bases, and 11 bases had no gene match. Germline CDR1 MGHRA, CDR2 YSYEKL. The CDR3 covers 15 residues. DNA for the CDR3: TGCGCCAGCAGCCAGATTGGATCAGGGGGCGGTGAGCAGTACTTC. As protein: CASSQIGSGGGEQYF.

The chain joins TRBV20-1 to TRBJ2-1; tentative D call: TRBD2 (6 bases). Germline V gene sequence: CDR1 DFQATT, CDR2 SNEGSKA (reference sequence). The CDR3 contains 13 residues. V was shortened by 7 bases and J by 6 bases, with 16 bases between the two germline ends. CDR3 region: CSVPLRGLNEQFF. The DNA of the CDR3 is TGCAGTGTTCCACTGCGGGGACTCAATGAGCAGTTCTTC.

This clonotype has a handful of counts. The chain links TRBV5-1 to TRBJ1-6, with 7 bases lining up with TRBD1. CDR3 size: 16 residues. J was trimmed by 1 base and V by 4 bases; bases with no gene match: 5. From germline, CDR1 is SGHRS and CDR2 YFSETQ. CDR3 nucleotides: TGCGCCAGCAGCCTGCGGGACAGATCCTATAATTCACCCCTCCACTTT. Translation: CASSLRDRSYNSPLHF.

CDR3 amino acids: CASTTITQGGNTEAFF. DNA for the CDR3: TGTGCCAGCACCACAATAACTCAGGGTGGGAACACTGAAGCTTTCTTT. The chain couples TRBV7-9 to TRBJ1-1; perhaps TRBD1 as D (5 bases). Looked up from germline, CDR1 is SEHNR and CDR2 is FQNEAQ (reference sequence). The CDR3 runs 16 residues. Between the trimmed V and J ends, which lost 7 bases and 1 base, there was a span of 19 bases.

The chain uses TRBV7-9 and TRBJ1-1, with D perhaps TRBD1 (6 bases). V was pared by 6 bases and J by 4 bases, with 21 bases between. The CDR3 contains 16 residues. In germline, CDR1 is SEHNR, CDR2 FQNEAQ (reference sequence). CDR3 nucleotides: TGTGCCAGCAGAGCAGGGGTGAATAGAGGAGGCACTGAAGCTTTCTTT. It yields the protein CASRAGVNRGGTEAFF. Together with reference TRBV7-9 and TRBJ1-1, the CDR3 gives the full variable domain: DTGVSQNPRHKITKRGQNVTFRCDPISEHNRLYWYRQTLGQGPEFLTYFQNEAQLEKSRLLSDRFSAERPKGSFSTLEIQRTEQGDSAMYLCASRAGVNRGGTEAFFGQGTRLTVV.

The CDR3 loop reads CASRSNRKADNEQFF. The CDR3 DNA reads TGTGCCAGCAGATCCAACCGGAAGGCCGACAATGAGCAGTTCTTC. The gene calls are TRBV7-9 and TRBJ2-1; D gene ambiguous. The V gene's germline CDR1 is SEHNR and CDR2 FQNEAQ (reference sequence). The CDR3 is made up of 15 amino acids. The V gene lost 6 bases and the J gene lost 5 bases, with 17 bases spanning the gap.

This clonotype was observed a handful of times. The chain is built from TRBV7-2 and TRBJ2-1; tentative D call: TRBD2 (6 bases). Germline CDR1 is SGHTA and CDR2 is FQGNSA. CDR3 length: 11 amino acids. Trimming removed 6 bases from V and 15 bases from J, with 15 bases in between. CDR3 region: CASSTGSGGFF. The CDR3 nucleotides read TGTGCCAGCAGTACCGGGAGTGGGGGGTTCTTC.

The chain has TRBV29-1 and TRBJ2-6; D is unclear. V dropped 5 bases and J dropped 0 bases, with 5 bases sitting between them. The CDR3 is 13 residues long. CDR1 is SQVTM, CDR2 ANQGSEA, per germline. Here the CDR3 reads CSVHTSGANVLTF. CDR3 DNA: TGCAGCGTTCATACCTCTGGGGCCAACGTCCTGACTTTC.

This clonotype was picked up many times. The V gene is TRBV7-8, the J gene TRBJ2-1, with 8 bases that match TRBD2. The CDR3 has 13 residues. The germline CDR1 and CDR2 sequences are SGHVS and FQNEAQ. V dropped 4 bases and J dropped 6; count of bases not matched to a gene: 2. The CDR3 spells CASSSGTSNEQFF. CDR3 DNA sequence: TGTGCCAGCAGCTCCGGGACTAGCAATGAGCAGTTCTTC.

In this sample, this clonotype turned up many times. The rearrangement links TRBV12-3 or TRBV12-4 to TRBJ1-1, with D possibly being TRBD1 (6 bases). CDR3 length: 15 residues. Between the trimmed V and J ends, which lost 4 bases and 3 bases, there was a span of 15 bases. CDR3 nucleotide sequence: TGTGCCAGCAGTTCCACAGTTAGGGGGTACACTGAAGCTTTCTTT. Residues: CASSSTVRGYTEAFF.

The chain has TRBV12-3 or TRBV12-4 and TRBJ2-3; possible D gene TRBD1, 6 bases. The CDR3 has 15 amino acids. Trimming cost V 5 bases and J 0 bases, with 12 bases left between them. CDR3 protein: CASSQQGVSTDTQYF. CDR3 DNA: TGTGCCAGCAGTCAACAGGGAGTAAGCACAGATACGCAGTATTTT.

This clonotype was observed many times. The chain links TRBV20-1 to TRBJ2-5; a weak D match, TRBD1 (6 bases). The germline V gene encodes CDR1 DFQATT and CDR2 SNEGSKA (reference sequence). V dropped 2 bases and J dropped 5 bases, with 15 bases sitting between them. This CDR3 is built from 14 residues. CDR3 sequence reads: CSARNPGVKETQYF. CDR3 DNA sequence: TGCAGTGCTAGAAATCCAGGGGTGAAGGAGACCCAGTACTTC.

This chain connects TRBV5-1 to TRBJ2-1, with 9 bases that match TRBD2. Germline CDR1 and CDR2: SGHRS and YFSETQ. V lost 3 bases to trimming and J lost 4 bases; unmatched junction nucleotides: 5. This CDR3 contains 15 residues. CDR3 region: CASSSRLAEYNEQFF. The CDR3 region has the DNA TGCGCCAGCAGCTCAAGACTAGCGGAGTACAATGAGCAGTTCTTC.